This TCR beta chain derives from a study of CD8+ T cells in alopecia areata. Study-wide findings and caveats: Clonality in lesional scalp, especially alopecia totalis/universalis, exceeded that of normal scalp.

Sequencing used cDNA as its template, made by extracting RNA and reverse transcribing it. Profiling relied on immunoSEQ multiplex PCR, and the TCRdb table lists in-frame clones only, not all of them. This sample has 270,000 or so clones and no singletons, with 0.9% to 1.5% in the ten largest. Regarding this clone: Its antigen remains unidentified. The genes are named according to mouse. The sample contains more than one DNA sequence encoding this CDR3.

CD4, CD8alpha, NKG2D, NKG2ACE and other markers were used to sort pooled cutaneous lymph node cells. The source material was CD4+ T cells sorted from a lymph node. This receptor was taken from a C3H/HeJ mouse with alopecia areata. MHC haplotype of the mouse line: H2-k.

CDR3 in amino acids: CASSIGGAPYAEQFF. The sequenced CDR3 bases are TGTGCCAGCAGTATAGGGGGGGCGCCCTATGCT. This chain joins TRBV19 and TRBJ2-1; weak D call: TRBD2 (7 bases). Sequencing ends 4 residues short of the CDR3 end; the germline J gene provides the rest. Looked up from germline, CDR1 is FNHDT and CDR2 is SITEND (reference sequence). Trimming removed 0 bases at V and 3 bases at J, with 10 bases between. CDR3 length equals 15 residues.